These 22 T cell receptor beta chains were sequenced from one sample in a study of blood T cell dynamics during melanoma immunotherapy. General study points: The most clonal sorted CD8+ subset, immune-effector cells, was closest to cell-free DNA CDR3 sequences.

The antigens for these receptors are not known. Time point of the sample: pre-treatment baseline. Memory T cells counted as immune-effector cells when CD3+ CD4- CD8+ CD45RA- CD45RO-high CD27- CCR7-. Produced via immunoSEQ multiplex PCR; TCRdb's table is partial and in-frame only. Of around 1,500 clones listed, approximately 70% are singletons. The starting material was CD8+ T cells from blood, obtained from a patient treated with checkpoint blockade. All receptors come from a human donor with melanoma.

The gene calls are TRBV19 and TRBJ2-7; D not certain. Germline CDR1 reads LNHDA; CDR2 reads SQIVND (reference sequence). V lost 3 bases to trimming and J lost 0 bases, with 9 bases between them. The CDR3 is 14 residues long. The CDR3 coding sequence is TGTGCCAGTAGTATCACCCACAGCTCCTACGAGCAGTACTTC. This encodes CASSITHSSYEQYF. The full variable domain, completed using reference TRBV19 and TRBJ2-7, is DGGITQSPKYLFRKEGQNVTLSCEQNLNHDAMYWYRQDPGQGLRLIYYSQIVNDFQKGDIAEGYSVSREKKESFPLTVTSAQKNPTAFYLCASSITHSSYEQYFGPGTRLTVT.

The gene calls are TRBV5-5 and TRBJ2-3; TRBD1 might be the D (5 bases). V was shortened by 9 bases and J by 2 bases, with 13 bases between the two germline ends. The CDR3 contains 13 residues. CDR1 and CDR2 from the germline V gene are SGHKS and YYEKEE (reference sequence). The CDR3 DNA reads TGTGCCAAAAGTCGACAGAACACAGATACGCAGTATTTT. Amino acid sequence: CAKSRQNTDTQYF.

The chain has TRBV4-2 and TRBJ2-5, with 7 bases that match TRBD2. The CDR3 covers 14 residues. Looked up from germline, CDR1 is LGHNA and CDR2 is YNFKEQ. Trimming took 3 bases from V and 5 from J; bases not matched to a gene: 6. CDR3 sequence: CASSHTAGRETQYF. CDR3 bases: TGTGCCAGCAGCCATACAGCGGGAAGGGAGACCCAGTACTTC.

This clone was observed a few times. The CDR3, as DNA: TGTGCCAGCAGTCCCGGGACAGCCAACTATGGCTACACCTTC. The encoded protein is CASSPGTANYGYTF. The V and J genes are TRBV28 and TRBJ1-2, with 7 positions matching TRBD1. CDR1 MDHEN and CDR2 SYDVKM come from the germline V gene. The CDR3 has 14 residues. V was clipped by 5 bases and J by 2 bases; unmatched bases: 5.

J is TRBJ1-1 and V is TRBV12-5, with a tentative D call TRBD1 (6 bases). This CDR3 is 16 amino acids long. V was shortened by 2 bases and J by 1 base, with 14 bases between the two germline ends. Germline CDR1 reads LGHNT; CDR2 reads FRNRAP. In DNA form, the CDR3 reads TGTGCTAGTGGTTTGAACCCAGGGGTCGGGAACACTGAAGCTTTCTTT. Protein: CASGLNPGVGNTEAFF.

This clone was seen just once. The CDR3 region is CASSFTGDEKLFF. In nucleotides, the CDR3 is TGTGCCAGCAGCTTTACCGGGGACGAAAAACTGTTTTTT. The chain carries TRBV5-5 and TRBJ1-4; weak D call: TRBD1 (5 bases). With 2 bases removed from V and 8 bases from J, the gap between germline ends came to 10 bases. The germline gives CDR1 SGHKS, CDR2 YYEKEE (reference sequence). The CDR3 sequence is 13 residues long.

The V and J genes are TRBV10-3 and TRBJ2-7; perhaps TRBD1 as D (6 bases). The CDR3 extends over 13 amino acids. Germline CDR1 ENHRY, CDR2 SYGVKD. V lost 4 bases and J lost 2, with 9 bases in between. The CDR3 reads CAISVGQTYEQYF. CDR3 DNA sequence: TGTGCCATCAGTGTAGGACAGACCTACGAGCAGTACTTC.

The genes are TRBV11-2 and TRBJ2-7; maybe TRBD2 (6 bases). Germline-derived CDR1 and CDR2 are SGHAT and FQNNGV. V was shortened by 1 base and J by 7 bases, with 11 bases between the two germline ends. The CDR3 has 13 residues. CDR3 in amino acids: CASSLAGTGEQYF. CDR3 DNA sequence: TGTGCCAGCAGCTTAGCCGGGACTGGGGAGCAGTACTTC.

The J gene is TRBJ1-2, the V gene TRBV29-1; 7 bases agree with TRBD1. This CDR3 has 13 residues. CDR1 SQVTM and CDR2 ANQGSEA come from the germline V gene. V dropped 5 bases and J dropped 3; count of bases not matched to a gene: 6. As DNA, the CDR3 is TGCAGCGTTCGCACAGGGGCCGACTATGGCTACACCTTC. As protein: CSVRTGADYGYTF.

The chain uses TRBV7-2 and TRBJ2-5; D is ambiguous. The tail of the sequence fits TRBJ2-7 better, so the J call may be wrong. From germline, CDR1 is SGHTA and CDR2 FQGNSA. This CDR3 is built from 13 residues. CDR3 protein: CASSLAGSYEQYF. The CDR3 DNA reads as TGTGCCAGCAGCTTAGCGGGTTCCTACGAGCAGTACTTC.

This chain links TRBV7-8 with TRBJ2-1, with no clear D. V was cut by 2 bases and J by 8 bases, with 4 bases left in between. The CDR3 loop spans 11 amino acids. The germline gives CDR1 SGHVS, CDR2 FQNEAQ. The DNA for the CDR3 is TGTGCCAGCAGCTTATCTGATGAGCAGTTCTTC. Amino acids: CASSLSDEQFF.

The rearrangement links TRBV9 to TRBJ2-5; perhaps D is TRBD1 or TRBD2 (7 bases each). The CDR3 runs 15 residues. Deletions cut 0 bases from V and 4 bases from J, with 13 bases between. Germline CDR1 is SGDLS and CDR2 is YYNGEE. CDR3 sequence reads: CASSVDAGGGETQYF. The CDR3 DNA reads as TGTGCCAGCAGCGTAGACGCAGGGGGGGGAGAGACCCAGTACTTC. Supplemented by reference TRBV9 and TRBJ2-5, the full variable domain reads DSGVTQTPKHLITATGQRVTLRCSPRSGDLSVYWYQQSLDQGLQFLIQYYNGEERAKGNILERFSAQQFPDLHSELNLSSLELGDSALYFCASSVDAGGGETQYFGPGTRLLVL.

V and J are TRBV6-5 and TRBJ1-1; the D is unclear. The CDR3 sequence is 13 residues long. Looked up from germline, CDR1 is MNHEY and CDR2 is SVGAGI. The ends were cut back, 1 base at V and 2 bases at J, with 5 bases in the middle. Here the CDR3 DNA reads TGTGCCAGCAGTTACTACAGTAACACTGAAGCTTTCTTT. Amino acids: CASSYYSNTEAFF.

This clone was seen a single time. The chain's CDR3 is CASSAERGQIDEQFF. Written as DNA, the CDR3 is TGTGCCAGCAGCGCCGAAAGAGGACAGATCGATGAGCAGTTCTTC. The chain carries TRBV9 and TRBJ2-1, with D tentatively TRBD1 (6 bases). Trimming cost V 3 bases and J 8 bases, with 18 bases left between them. The V gene's germline CDR1 is SGDLS and CDR2 YYNGEE. The CDR3 runs 15 residues.

The chain uses TRBV4-3 and TRBJ2-7, with D uncertain. V shed 0 bases and J shed 2 bases, with 14 bases lying between them. This CDR3 comprises 16 residues. Germline CDR1 is LGHNA and CDR2 is YSLEER. In DNA, the CDR3 is TGCGCCAGCAGCCAAGATCACGGGTCGTACGCCTACGAGCAGTACTTC. This codes for CASSQDHGSYAYEQYF.

About this clone itself: At one boundary the junction diverges from the germline segment, which might be a read error. The CDR3 DNA reads as TGCGCCAGCAGTGAGGGAGCGGGAGGTTTTTCTTCCTCCGAGCAGTACTTC. Amino acids: CASSEGAGGFSSSEQYF. V gene TRBV10-1 combines with J gene TRBJ2-7; 9 nucleotides match TRBD2. Germline V gene data show CDR1 as WNHNN and CDR2 as SYGVQD (reference sequence). This CDR3 has 17 amino acids.

The chain is built from TRBV4-3 and TRBJ1-5; D remains ambiguous. The germline V and J ends were trimmed by 0 bases and 5 bases, with 11 bases remaining between them. The CDR3 contains 15 residues. CDR1 is LGHNA, CDR2 YSLEER, per germline. This CDR3 is CASSQDRSSYQPQHF. The DNA of the CDR3 is TGCGCCAGCAGCCAAGACCGGTCATCTTATCAGCCCCAGCATTTT.

The rearrangement links TRBV16 to TRBJ1-4, with unresolved D. CDR1 is KGHSY, CDR2 FQNENV, per germline. The CDR3 spans 17 residues. Trimming left V 0 bases short and J 4 bases short, with 15 bases between. The DNA for the CDR3 is TGTGCCAGCAGCCAATCGCCGACACGAGAATTTAATGAAAAACTGTTTTTT. It encodes CASSQSPTREFNEKLFF.

This clone occurred once. The genes are TRBV27 and TRBJ2-7; tentatively, D is TRBD1 (7 bases). The CDR3 contains 12 residues. Trimming pared 2 bases from V and 6 bases from J, leaving 8 bases between. Germline V gives CDR1 MNHEY, CDR2 SMNVEV (reference sequence). DNA for the CDR3: TGTGCCAGCAGTTTACAGGGGGGCGAGCAGTACTTC. Translating it yields CASSLQGGEQYF.

The chain employs TRBV5-4 and TRBJ2-1, with unresolved D. In germline, CDR1 is SGHNT, CDR2 YYREEE (reference sequence). The CDR3 is 12 amino acids. The V end was cut by 6 bases, the J end by 2 bases, with 6 bases between. Here the CDR3 DNA reads TGTGCCAGCACGGATACCTACAATGAGCAGTTCTTC. Amino acid sequence: CASTDTYNEQFF.

The chain has TRBV2 and TRBJ1-1, with 8 bases fitting TRBD1. Per germline, CDR1 SNHLY and CDR2 FYNNEI. This CDR3 has 14 residues. V lost 7 bases to trimming and J lost 0 bases; unmatched junction nucleotides: 4. In DNA, the CDR3 is TGTGCCAGCACTTTACAGGGGGTGAACACTGAAGCTTTCTTT. Its translation is CASTLQGVNTEAFF.

The chain carries TRBV4-1 and TRBJ2-7; 7 bases match TRBD1. V shed 2 bases and J 0 bases; nucleotides not matched to a gene: 4. The CDR3 is 15 residues long. Per the germline V gene, CDR1 is MGHRA and CDR2 is YSYEKL. The CDR3 nucleotides read TGCGCCAGCAGCCAAATCCGGGACAGCTCCTACGAGCAGTACTTC. Encoded protein: CASSQIRDSSYEQYF.